The entry below gives a single T cell receptor beta chain sequence along with its context. MiXCR, applied by TCRdb to the 5' RACE reads, yields one record per CDR3 protein. The table records some 270,000 distinct CDR3 sequences, about a sixth of them present only once. This record comes from a study of CD8 T cells in ankylosing spondylitis. CDR1 and CDR2 (germline): DFQATT, SNEGSKA (reference sequence). Losses at the gene ends were 6 bases for V and 3 bases for J; bases not matched to a gene: 3. This CDR3 contains 13 residues. The clonotype was recovered from a male donor with ankylosing spondylitis or in good health (not recorded which). The chain links TRBV20-1 to TRBJ2-7, with TRBD2 matching over 12 bases. The material sequenced was blood, either unsorted or a sorted T cell fraction (not recorded which). The CDR3 reads CSARTSGIYEQYF. CDR3 DNA: TGCAGTGCCCGGACTAGCGGGATCTACGAGCAGTACTTC.